The clone carrying this TCR beta chain was detected only a few times. The data derive from a study of blood T cell repertoires in COVID-19. Sequenced by immunoSEQ multiplex PCR; TCRdb stores in-frame clones only, minus some. The sample lists about 220,000 clones, 80% to 85% seen once, with 2% to 2.5% in the top ten. Germline V gene lookup returns CDR1 MGHRA and CDR2 YSYEKL. The CDR3 runs 13 residues. The V and J ends lost 2 bases and 7 bases respectively, with 11 bases between them. The J gene is TRBJ1-2, the V gene TRBV4-1; a possible D gene is TRBD1 (5 bases). The sample was peripheral blood. This TCR came from a woman in her fifties or sixties with acute or convalescent COVID-19. The CDR3 nucleotides read TGCGCCAGCAGCCAAACATTCGACAGTGGCTACACCTTC. Its translation is CASSQTFDSGYTF.